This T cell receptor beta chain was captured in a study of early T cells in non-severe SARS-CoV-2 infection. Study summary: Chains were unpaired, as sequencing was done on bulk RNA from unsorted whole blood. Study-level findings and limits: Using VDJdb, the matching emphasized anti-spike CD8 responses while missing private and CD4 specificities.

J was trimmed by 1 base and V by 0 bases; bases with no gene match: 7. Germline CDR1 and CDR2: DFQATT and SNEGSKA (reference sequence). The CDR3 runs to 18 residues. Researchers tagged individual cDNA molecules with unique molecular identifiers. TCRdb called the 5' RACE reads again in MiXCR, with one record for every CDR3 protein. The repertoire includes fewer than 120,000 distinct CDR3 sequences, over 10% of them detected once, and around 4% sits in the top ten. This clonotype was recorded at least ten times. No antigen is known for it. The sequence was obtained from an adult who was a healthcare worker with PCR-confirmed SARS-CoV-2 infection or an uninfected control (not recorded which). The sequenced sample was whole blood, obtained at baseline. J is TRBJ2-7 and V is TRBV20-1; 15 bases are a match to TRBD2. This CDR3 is CSARDPGLAGGVSYEQYF. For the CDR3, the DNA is TGCAGTGCTAGAGATCCCGGACTAGCGGGAGGGGTGTCCTACGAGCAGTACTTC.